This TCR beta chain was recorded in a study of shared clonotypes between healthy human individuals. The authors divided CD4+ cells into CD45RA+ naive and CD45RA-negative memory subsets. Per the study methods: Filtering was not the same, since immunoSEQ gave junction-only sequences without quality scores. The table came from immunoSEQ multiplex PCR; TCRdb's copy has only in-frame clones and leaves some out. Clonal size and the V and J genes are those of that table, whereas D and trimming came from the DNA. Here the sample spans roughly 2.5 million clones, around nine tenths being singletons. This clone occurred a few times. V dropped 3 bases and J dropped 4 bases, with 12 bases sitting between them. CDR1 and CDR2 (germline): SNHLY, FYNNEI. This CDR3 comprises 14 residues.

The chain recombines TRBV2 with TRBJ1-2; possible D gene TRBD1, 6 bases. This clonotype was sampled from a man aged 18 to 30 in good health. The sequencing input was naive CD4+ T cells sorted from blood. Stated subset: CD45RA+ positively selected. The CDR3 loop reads CASSDAGAAYGYTF. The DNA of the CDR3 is TGTGCCAGCAGTGACGCGGGGGCTGCCTATGGCTACACCTTC. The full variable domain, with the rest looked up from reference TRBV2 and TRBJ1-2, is EPEVTQTPSHQVTQMGQEVILRCVPISNHLYFYWYRQILGQKVEFLVSFYNNEISEKSEIFDDQFSVERPDGSNFTLKIRSTKLEDSAMYFCASSDAGAAYGYTFGSGTRLTVV.